Below, one TCR beta chain is given with its context. Its antigen is as yet unknown. The junction departs from germline at one end; a sequencing error may be responsible. Extracted RNA was reverse transcribed into cDNA, the sequencing template. Measured with immunoSEQ multiplex PCR; TCRdb has only the in-frame clones, and not every one. This sample carries about 92,000 clones, around 44% of them seen once, and the ten largest clones take 18%. The record originates from a study of CD8+ T cells in alopecia areata. For the study at large: The study gave treated patients oral tofacitinib at 5 to 10 mg twice daily.

This CDR3 is 16 amino acids long. Germline CDR1 and CDR2: SQVTM and ANQGSEA. Study outcomes and limitations: Throughout tofacitinib, many expanded lesional clones continued to persist in scalp and blood. Clonality was higher in lesional than normal scalp, especially in alopecia totalis/universalis.

Specified treatment: oral pan-JAK inhibitor, 5-10 mg twice daily. Lesional scalp punch biopsies and peripheral blood came from alopecia areata patients. Specimen: CD8+ T cells sorted from blood, collected at week 24, from a patient treated with tofacitinib. The source is a human donor with alopecia areata. The chain combines TRBV29-1 with TRBJ2-1; 10 nucleotides match TRBD2. CDR3 nucleotide sequence: TGCAGCGTTGAAATTAGCGGGAGGAGATCCTACAATAAGCAGTTCTTC. This sequence encodes CSVEISGRRSYNKQFF.